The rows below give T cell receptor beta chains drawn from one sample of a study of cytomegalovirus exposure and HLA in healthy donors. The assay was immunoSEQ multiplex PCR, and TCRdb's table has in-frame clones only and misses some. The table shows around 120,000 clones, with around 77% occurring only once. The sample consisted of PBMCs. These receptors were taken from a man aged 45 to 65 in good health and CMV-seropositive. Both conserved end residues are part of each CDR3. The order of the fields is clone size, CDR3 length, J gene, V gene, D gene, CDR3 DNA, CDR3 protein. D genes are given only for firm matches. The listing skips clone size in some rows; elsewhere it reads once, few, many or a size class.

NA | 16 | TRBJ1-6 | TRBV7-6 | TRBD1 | TGTGCCAGCAGCTTATGGGCAGGGGGAAATAATTCACCCCTCCACTTT | CASSLWAGGNNSPLHF
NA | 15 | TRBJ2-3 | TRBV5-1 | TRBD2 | TGCGCCAGCACCCCTAGCGGGAGAGTGGCAGATACGCAGTATTTT | CASTPSGRVADTQYF
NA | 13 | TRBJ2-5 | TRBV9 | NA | TGTGCCAGCAGCGGGGGGGGCAGCGGGACCCAGTACTTC | CASSGGGSGTQYF
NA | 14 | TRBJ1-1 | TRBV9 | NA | TGTGCCAGCAGCGCCAGGGGAGTGAGCACTGAAGCTTTCTTT | CASSARGVSTEAFF
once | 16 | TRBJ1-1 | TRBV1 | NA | TGCACCAGCAGCCAAGATAGGAGGCTGGCGAACACTGAAGCTTTCTTT | CTSSQDRRLANTEAFF
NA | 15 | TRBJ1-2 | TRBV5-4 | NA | TGTGCCAGCAGCGCCTCCTTGGGGAGCTACTATGGCTACACCTTC | CASSASLGSYYGYTF
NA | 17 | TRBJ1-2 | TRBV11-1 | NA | TGTGCCAGCAGCAGAAACCCTCTGACAGTCGGACAGAGCGGCTACACCTTC | CASSRNPLTVGQSGYTF
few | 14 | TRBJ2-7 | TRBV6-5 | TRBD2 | TGTGCCAGCAGTCGGACTAGCCGTGGTGCCGAGCAGTACTTC | CASSRTSRGAEQYF
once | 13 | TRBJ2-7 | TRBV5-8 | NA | TGTGCCAGCAGCCGGACACGCATCTACGAGCAGTACTTC | CASSRTRIYEQYF
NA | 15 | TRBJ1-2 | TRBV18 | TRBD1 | TGTGCCAGCTCACAGAACGGACAGGGTACCTATGGCTACACCTTC | CASSQNGQGTYGYTF
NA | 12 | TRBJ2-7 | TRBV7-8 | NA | TGTGCCAGCAGCTTAAGAGGCTACGAGCAGTACTTC | CASSLRGYEQYF
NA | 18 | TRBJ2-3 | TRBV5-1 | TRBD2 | TGCGCCAGCAGCTTGGGACTAGCGGGGGCTGCTAGCACAGATACGCAGTATTTT | CASSLGLAGAASTDTQYF
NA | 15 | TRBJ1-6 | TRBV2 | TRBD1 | TGTGCCAGCAGTGAATGGGGGACAGTCAATTCACCCCTCCACTTT | CASSEWGTVNSPLHF
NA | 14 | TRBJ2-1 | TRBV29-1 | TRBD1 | TGCAGCGTTCACGACAGGGGCCCCCTGGCTGAGCAGTTCTTC | CSVHDRGPLAEQFF
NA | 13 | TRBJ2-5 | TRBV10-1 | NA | TGCGCCAGCAGCGCCAGGGTGTGGAAGGAGCAGTACTTC | CASSARVWKEQYF
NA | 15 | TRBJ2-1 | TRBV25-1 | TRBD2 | TGTGCCAGCAGCCCTCAGACTAGCGGGTACAATGAGCAGTTCTTC | CASSPQTSGYNEQFF
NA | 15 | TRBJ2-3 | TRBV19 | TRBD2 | TGTGCCAGTAGTCCGGTAGCGGGGAGCACAGATACGCAGTATTTT | CASSPVAGSTDTQYF
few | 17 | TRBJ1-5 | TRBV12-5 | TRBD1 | TGTGCTAGTGGGTCGACAGGGGCCTACGTTAGCAATCAGCCCCAGCATTTT | CASGSTGAYVSNQPQHF
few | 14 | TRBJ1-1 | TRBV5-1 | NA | TGCGCCAGCAGCTTGGTGGCACAGAACACTGAAGCTTTCTTT | CASSLVAQNTEAFF
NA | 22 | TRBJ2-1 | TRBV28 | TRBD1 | TGTGCCAGCAGTCCACAGGGCGGGGTCCAGGGGGCAAGGGGGGCTGACGACAATGAGCAGTTCTTC | CASSPQGGVQGARGADDNEQFF